A selection of T cell receptor beta chains follows, all from one sample in a study of vaccination and CD4 T cells after COVID-19. Their cognate antigens are unknown. MiXCR, run by TCRdb on the PCR reads, gives a single entry per CDR3 protein. The table shows around 20,000 distinct CDR3 sequences, with 51% occurring only once. Sequencing was performed on CD4+ T cells from blood, cultured in vitro, taken before SARS-CoV-2 vaccination. These receptors all come from a human donor who had recovered from COVID-19. The CDR3 runs from the conserved cysteine through the conserved F or W. The D gene is left open where the match is weak. Not every row has a clone size; where given, it reads once, few, many or a size class.

TRBJ1-6,-,TRBV20-1,-,TGCAGTGCTAGAGATCTTTTGAGGGTATTAGACTCACCCCTCCACTTT,CSARDLLRVLDSPLHF
TRBJ2-3,-,TRBV20-1,few,TGCAGTGCTAGAGATCGTGGCAAAGATACGCAGTATTTT,CSARDRGKDTQYF
TRBJ2-1,-,TRBV20-1,-,TGCAGTGCCCCCGACACCTCGGTGAGACACAACAATGAGCAGTTCTTC,CSAPDTSVRHNNEQFF
TRBJ2-7,TRBD1,TRBV18,-,TGTGCCAGCTCACCATCGTTCGGGACAGGGGCCGAGCAGTACTTC,CASSPSFGTGAEQYF
TRBJ2-3,TRBD1,TRBV23-1,-,TGCGCCAGCAGTCAATCTAGGGACAGGCCTCGCACAGATACGCAGTATTTT,CASSQSRDRPRTDTQYF
TRBJ1-1,-,TRBV28,-,TGTGCCAGCAGTTCTCGGCCGACAACATCTAACACTGAAGCTTTCTTT,CASSSRPTTSNTEAFF
TRBJ2-3,TRBD2,TRBV15,medium-sized,TGTGCCACCAGCGCCACGGGGACTAGCGGGGCTTTCGACACAGATACGCAGTATTTT,CATSATGTSGAFDTDTQYF
TRBJ1-1,-,TRBV21-1,-,TGTGCCAGCAGCATAAGAGCGGGACACTTGAACACTGAAGCTTTCTTT,CASSIRAGHLNTEAFF
TRBJ2-1,TRBD2,TRBV6-4,few,TGTGCCAGCAGTGAGGCTAGCGGGTACAATGAGCAGTTCTTC,CASSEASGYNEQFF
TRBJ2-5,TRBD2,TRBV6-5,-,TGTGCCAGCAGTTCCCGACTAGCGGGAGAGACCCAGTACTTC,CASSSRLAGETQYF
TRBJ1-2,-,TRBV28,-,TGTGCCAGCAGTTTAACAGGGAATGGGTATGGCTACACCTTC,CASSLTGNGYGYTF
TRBJ2-3,TRBD2,TRBV9,-,TGTGCCAGCAGCGTAGGCGGCGGGAGGGTTGATACGCAGTATTTT,CASSVGGGRVDTQYF
TRBJ2-4,-,TRBV28,few,TGTGCCAGCAGTTCCCCCGGGCGAACCAAAAACATTCAGTACTTC,CASSSPGRTKNIQYF
TRBJ2-5,-,TRBV20-1,few,TGCAGTGTCGACAGCCAAGAGACCCAGTACTTC,CSVDSQETQYF
TRBJ2-1,-,TRBV20-1,once,TGCAGTGCCAAAGACAGGTGGTTAGCCAGTAACAATGAGCAGTTCTTC,CSAKDRWLASNNEQFF
TRBJ2-2,TRBD2,TRBV20-1,-,TGCAGTGCTAGAGGGGGCGGGGGGTTCGCGAACACCGGGGAGCTGTTTTTT,CSARGGGGFANTGELFF
TRBJ2-2,-,TRBV6-1,few,TGTGCCAGTACACAGGACCCCCTAAACACCGGGGAGCTGTTTTTT,CASTQDPLNTGELFF
TRBJ2-3,-,TRBV11-2,-,TGTGCCAGCAGCCGCACAGATACGCAGTATTTT,CASSRTDTQYF
TRBJ2-2,TRBD2,TRBV15,few,TGTGCCACCAGCAGAGTTAGCGGGAGCTCCGGCGGGGAGCTGTTTTTT,CATSRVSGSSGGELFF
TRBJ1-1,TRBD1,TRBV2,-,TGTGCCAGCTCCGGGACAGGGGGCTTTCTTAGTGTCGGCACTGAAGCTTTCTTT,CASSGTGGFLSVGTEAFF
TRBJ1-5,-,TRBV2,-,TGTGCCAGCAGTGAACGGGGCAATCAGCCCCAGCATTTT,CASSERGNQPQHF
TRBJ2-2,TRBD1,TRBV28,few,TGTGCCAGCAGTACGACAGGGAAAGCTACGCCCGGGGAGCTGTTTTTT,CASSTTGKATPGELFF
TRBJ2-3,-,TRBV20-1,few,TGCAGTGCTACTAACAGGGATACGCAGTATTTT,CSATNRDTQYF
TRBJ1-1,-,TRBV6-5,few,TGTGCCAGCAGTTGGGGGTTTAACACTGAAGCTTTCTTT,CASSWGFNTEAFF
TRBJ2-1,-,TRBV15,-,TGTGCCACCAGCAGAGATTTGGGGCTAGTGCAGTTCTTC,CATSRDLGLVQFF
TRBJ1-2,-,TRBV24-1,-,TGTGCCACCAGTGACTCTGACCCAGGACAAACTGGCTACACCTTC,CATSDSDPGQTGYTF
TRBJ2-5,-,TRBV18,large,TGTGCCAGCTCACCCCAAGACGTACAAGAAACCCAGTACTTC,CASSPQDVQETQYF
TRBJ1-5,-,TRBV23-1,-,TGCGCCAGCAGTCCCTACAAGCGGGGGGGGGAGGCGGTTTGCAATCAGCCCCAGCATTTT,CASSPYKRGGEAVCNQPQHF
TRBJ2-7,TRBD2,TRBV20-1,-,TGCAGTTCTTTGACGCGGGGGGTGACCTACGAGCAGTACTTC,CSSLTRGVTYEQYF
TRBJ2-5,-,TRBV7-2,-,TGTGCCAGCAGCCCTCGGGGGGCGACGGAGACCCAGTACTTC,CASSPRGATETQYF
TRBJ1-1,-,TRBV7-2,-,TGTGCCAGCAGCTTAGTGCAGGGTGATGCTTTCTTT,CASSLVQGDAFF
TRBJ2-7,-,TRBV7-2,-,TGTGCCAGCAACCGGCGGGAAAACTACGAGCAGTACTTC,CASNRRENYEQYF
TRBJ1-2,TRBD1,TRBV5-1,-,TGCGCCAGCGGGACAGGGGGCTTCCATGGCTACACCTTC,CASGTGGFHGYTF
TRBJ2-1,-,TRBV7-9,few,TGTGCCAGCAGCTACGACAATGAGCAGTTCTTC,CASSYDNEQFF
TRBJ2-3,-,TRBV7-8,once,TGTGCCAGCAGCTCTTATGAACGAGCGGGTGCTGATACGCAGTATTTT,CASSSYERAGADTQYF
TRBJ2-6,-,TRBV6-2/TRBV6-3,few,TGTGCCAGCAGTTACAGCTCTGGGGCCAACGTCCTGACTTTC,CASSYSSGANVLTF
TRBJ2-3,TRBD2,TRBV4-2,-,TGTGCCAGCAGCCGAGAGCTACTAGCGGGAGCAGGGGACCTTAGCACAGATACGCAGTATTTT,CASSRELLAGAGDLSTDTQYF
TRBJ2-1,TRBD1,TRBV7-2,-,TGTGCCAGCAGCTCCGCCCCCAGGGGGCGCAATGAGCAGTTCTTC,CASSSAPRGRNEQFF
TRBJ2-1,TRBD2,TRBV6-5,few,TGTGCCAGCAGTTACTCGCCAGGGCTAGCGGGAGGGAACTATGAGCAGTTCTTC,CASSYSPGLAGGNYEQFF
TRBJ2-7,-,TRBV2,few,TGTGCCAGCAGGACCGACACGTCCTACGAGCAGTACTTC,CASRTDTSYEQYF
TRBJ1-6,-,TRBV2,-,TGTGCCATGAGGACGGACTATAATTCACCCCTCCACTTT,CAMRTDYNSPLHF
TRBJ1-1,-,TRBV2,-,TGTGCCAGCACCCCCGAAGCGAACACTGAAGCTTTCTTT,CASTPEANTEAFF
TRBJ1-5,TRBD1,TRBV4-1,-,TGCGCCAGCAGCCAGCCCGGACAGGGCTTCTATCAGCCCCAGCATTTT,CASSQPGQGFYQPQHF
TRBJ2-3,-,TRBV20-1,-,TGCAGTGCTAGAGATGACACTAGCACAGATACGCAGTATTTT,CSARDDTSTDTQYF
TRBJ2-3,TRBD2,TRBV30,-,TGTGCCTGGAGTGGGACTAGCGGTGGGGATACGCAGTATTTT,CAWSGTSGGDTQYF
TRBJ2-7,-,TRBV6-2/TRBV6-3,once,TGTGCCAGCAGTCTCCCGTATCAGCCACTTCAAGGGTTCCTCTACGAGCAGTACTTC,CASSLPYQPLQGFLYEQYF
TRBJ2-5,TRBD2,TRBV6-1,-,TGTGCCAGCACCCCTAGGGCTAGCGGGAGGGTTGAGACCCAGTACTTC,CASTPRASGRVETQYF
TRBJ2-2,-,TRBV20-1,few,TGCAGTGCCCCAATCGTGTCTAGCGGGGAGCTGTTTTTT,CSAPIVSSGELFF
TRBJ1-1,-,TRBV27,-,TGTGCCAGCAGTTTGAGGCCCCAGGGGATCGCTGAAGCTTTCTTT,CASSLRPQGIAEAFF
TRBJ2-1,TRBD1,TRBV27,-,TGTGCCAGCACCGCGAGCCGGGACAGGGTGAATGAGCAGTTCTTC,CASTASRDRVNEQFF
TRBJ2-5,TRBD2,TRBV28,few,TGTGCCAGCAGCGTTCTAGCGGGAGGATCAGAGACCCAGTACTTC,CASSVLAGGSETQYF
TRBJ1-2,-,TRBV7-9,-,TGTGCCAGCAGCCCAGGACAGCAGCCTCTTTATGGCTACACCTTC,CASSPGQQPLYGYTF
TRBJ2-4,-,TRBV6-1,-,TGTGCCAGCAGTGAATGGTTAGCCGGGCTCCGGGACGCAAACATTCAGTACTTC,CASSEWLAGLRDANIQYF
TRBJ2-1,-,TRBV11-3,-,TGTGCCAGCAGCCCCTTCGTACAAAGCTCCTACAATGAGCAGTTCTTC,CASSPFVQSSYNEQFF
TRBJ2-5,-,TRBV30,-,TGTGCCTGGAGTGTAGGAGAGACCCAGTACTTC,CAWSVGETQYF
TRBJ1-5,-,TRBV2,once,TGTGCCAGCAGTGGGACAGAAGATCAGCCCCAGCATTTT,CASSGTEDQPQHF
TRBJ2-1,TRBD1,TRBV19,-,TGTGCCAGTAGTATAGGCTGGGACAGAGTTTTAGGTGGCAATGAGCAGTTCTTC,CASSIGWDRVLGGNEQFF